This TCR beta chain stems from a study of tumor-infiltrating lymphocytes in localized non-small cell lung cancer (dated by TCRdb to the early 2020s). About the full investigation: Several histologies were represented in the cohort, which also included both smokers and never-smokers as well as patients whose samples were collected after neoadjuvant chemotherapy. Each patient contributed resected tumor tissue and uninvolved lung tissue from the same patient, described as non-adjacent to the tumor. Alongside flow cytometry, multiplex immunofluorescence, RNA-seq, exome sequencing and proteomics, TCR sequencing was applied to the same patients as one of several integrated assays. The overall ICON cohort comprised 150 or so surgical patients with localized non-small cell lung cancer whose tumors were resected. A total of 50 to 60 patients were included in the paired tumor versus uninvolved lung comparison of immunoSEQ T-cell fraction. Overall results and qualifications from the work: Since assay coverage differed from patient to patient depending on how much tissue was available, TCR sequencing was done for only a subset of the cohort. Different pieces of the same tissue were used for different assays, so technical variation could not be separated from intratumor heterogeneity. Consistent with immunofluorescence CD3 counts, TCRbeta sequencing supported greater T cell infiltration in tumors than in uninvolved lung tissue. No difference in TCR-derived T-cell fraction was observed between the flow cytometry-defined immunotypes IM1 (good prognosis) and IM2 (poor prognosis).

The T-cell fraction in tumor and uninvolved lung tissue was provided by TCR sequencing with the immunoSEQ assay. The authors processed their data as follows. To analyze survival, patients were divided into a high T-cell fraction group (upper tertile) and a low T-cell fraction group (lower two tertiles), and the two groups were compared using a log-rank test. A signed-rank test was used to check for differences in T-cell fraction between paired tumor and uninvolved lung. Not all clones reach the TCRdb copy of this immuneACCESS table, which keeps in-frame sequences only. Checked studies attribute under half of the gap to unresolved V genes and leave the rest unexplained. The V and J calls and clone size come from that table; D and trimming were worked out from the DNA. Present in this sample are under 6,000 clones, about 96% of which were seen just once. The ten biggest clones cover around 3% of the sample.

Enrollment in ICON was initiated in 2016, and the last patient was enrolled in 2018. From a subcohort of some 76 patients, fresh tumor and matched uninvolved tissue were collected for in-depth immune analyses, including TCR sequencing. No cell sorting was done, and TCR sequencing was instead run on DNA isolated from bulk tissue. The cysteine opens and the phenylalanine closes a CDR3 of 15 amino acids. Of all the DNA, just the CDR3 is kept, 45 bases in frame from base 1. The germline V gene gives CDR1 as SGHRS and CDR2 as YFSETQ. At the junction V is shortened by 7 bases and J by 2 bases; bases outside the gene matches: 11. Details on this clone: Its antigen is still unknown. No base quality values were provided; no much bigger clone lies one nucleotide off.

The receptor was derived from a human donor with non-small cell lung cancer. The specimen sequenced was uninvolved lung tissue not adjacent to the tumor. The rearranged segments are TRBV5-1 and TRBJ2-7, with TRBD2 identical over 8 junction bases. The CDR3 protein: CASSTTSGGPYEQYF. The nucleotides read TGCGCCAGCTCTACAACTAGCGGAGGGCCCTACGAGCAGTACTTC.